This TCR beta chain was documented in a study of human thymus T cells. Clones were read by immunoSEQ multiplex PCR, and TCRdb kept only the in-frame ones, dropping some. The data contain 45,000 to 75,000 clones, roughly 94% of them singletons. What was sequenced was blood. This TCR came from a boy in the first two years of life with a congenital heart defect but otherwise immunologically healthy.

The CDR3 loop reads CASSEPRGFDGYTF. In DNA form, the CDR3 reads TGTGCCAGCAGTGAACCGAGGGGGTTCGATGGCTACACCTTC. This chain connects TRBV6-1 to TRBJ1-2, with a weak D call TRBD1 (6 bases). V lost 2 bases to trimming and J lost 6 bases, with 13 bases between them. The CDR3 has 14 amino acids. CDR1 MNHNS and CDR2 SASEGT come from the germline V gene.